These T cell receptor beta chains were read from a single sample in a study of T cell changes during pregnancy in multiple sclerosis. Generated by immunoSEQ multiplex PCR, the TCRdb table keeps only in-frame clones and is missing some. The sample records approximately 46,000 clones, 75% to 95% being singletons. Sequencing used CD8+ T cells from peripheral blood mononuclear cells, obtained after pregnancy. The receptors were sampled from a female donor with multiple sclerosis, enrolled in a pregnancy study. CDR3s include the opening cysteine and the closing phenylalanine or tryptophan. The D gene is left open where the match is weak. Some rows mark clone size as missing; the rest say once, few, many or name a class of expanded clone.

TGTGCCAGCAGTGAACGGACAGGGACGGTGGAGGACACTGAAGCTTTCTTT,CASSERTGTVEDTEAFF,TRBJ1-1,TRBD1,TRBV6-1,.
TGTGCCAGTAGTAAGGGACAGGGCCAGACTCGCTCTTATGGCTACACCTTC,CASSKGQGQTRSYGYTF,TRBJ1-2,TRBD1,TRBV19,once
TGTGCCATCAGTGCCGGACTAGCGGGAGATAAATATAACGAGCAGTACTTC,CAISAGLAGDKYNEQYF,TRBJ2-7,TRBD2,TRBV10-3,.
TGTGCCAGCAGTCTAACTAGCACCTACGAGCAGTACTTC,CASSLTSTYEQYF,TRBJ2-7,.,TRBV27,.
TGTGCCAGCAGCGCAAGCGGGATGAACAATGAGCAGTTCTTC,CASSASGMNNEQFF,TRBJ2-1,TRBD2,TRBV11-3,.
TGTGCCAGCAGCTCGGACCGGGACAGGGTTTCCCAGCCCCAGCATTTT,CASSSDRDRVSQPQHF,TRBJ1-5,TRBD1,TRBV5-6,.
TGTGCCAGCAGTTACTCGTCGGGGGGGCAGTACTATGGCTACACCTTC,CASSYSSGGQYYGYTF,TRBJ1-2,.,TRBV6-5,.
TGTGCCAGCAGCCGAGGAGGGCCGAGAAACATTCAGTACTTC,CASSRGGPRNIQYF,TRBJ2-4,.,TRBV5-6,once
TGTGCCATCAGTGAGGGGACAGGGCCAACCTACGAGCAGTACTTC,CAISEGTGPTYEQYF,TRBJ2-7,TRBD1,TRBV10-3,.
TGCGCCAGCAGCTTCGGCGGGGCTCGGGAAGCTTTCTTT,CASSFGGAREAFF,TRBJ1-1,.,TRBV5-1,.
TGCGCCAGCCGACGGGACAGGGGGGGGAAGACCCAGTACTTC,CASRRDRGGKTQYF,TRBJ2-5,TRBD1,TRBV5-1,few
TGTGCCAGCAGCCAGGTAGCCGCCGGGGAGCTGTTTTTT,CASSQVAAGELFF,TRBJ2-2,.,TRBV4-2,.
TGTGCCAGCAGGTATATAGCGGGGCCCTCCTACGAGCAGTACTTC,CASRYIAGPSYEQYF,TRBJ2-7,TRBD2,TRBV4-2,.
TGCGCCAGCAGCCAAATCGAGACAGCATACAATGAGCAGTTCTTC,CASSQIETAYNEQFF,TRBJ2-1,.,TRBV4-1,once
TGTGCCAGCAGTGCAACAGGGGGATTCGGTGAAAAACTGTTTTTT,CASSATGGFGEKLFF,TRBJ1-4,TRBD1,TRBV6-5,.
TGTGCCAGCAGCCAGCTTCGTGGACTAGCGGGGGGGTTCCCTGGGAATGAGCAGTTCTTC,CASSQLRGLAGGFPGNEQFF,TRBJ2-1,TRBD2,TRBV4-2,.
TGTGCCAGCAGTTTATTTATGGGGGGTTCCTATGGCTACACCTTC,CASSLFMGGSYGYTF,TRBJ1-2,.,TRBV27,.
TGTGCCAGCAGCCCCGCTGGAAACACCATATATTTT,CASSPAGNTIYF,TRBJ1-3,.,TRBV4-2,once
TGTGCCAGCAGCTCCCCAGCGGGGGGTATAGCCGGGGAGCTGTTTTTT,CASSSPAGGIAGELFF,TRBJ2-2,TRBD2,TRBV9,.
TGTGCCAGCAGCCCCGACAGAGATACGCAGTATTTT,CASSPDRDTQYF,TRBJ2-3,.,TRBV6-5,.
TGCAGCGCGACCCTTGGGGGAAGGACAGTGTCGTTGGAGGTAGAAGCTTTCTTT,CSATLGGRTVSLEVEAFF,TRBJ1-1,.,TRBV29-1,many
TGTGCCAGCAGCCCATTTAGCGGGTACAATGAGCAGTTCTTC,CASSPFSGYNEQFF,TRBJ2-1,TRBD2,TRBV9,.
TGTGCCAGCACCCCCGGGACTAGCGGCCACAATGAGCAGTTCTTC,CASTPGTSGHNEQFF,TRBJ2-1,TRBD2,TRBV27,.
TGTGCCAGCAGCCCCAGGTTGGGTAACTATGGCTACACCTTC,CASSPRLGNYGYTF,TRBJ1-2,.,TRBV6-5,.
TGTGCCAGCAGTTCCGGGGACAGCTACGAGCAGTACTTC,CASSSGDSYEQYF,TRBJ2-7,TRBD1,TRBV6-6,.
TGTGCCAGCAGCCCGAGAGGGGCTAGCGGCGGAAGCTCCTACAATGAGCAGTTCTTC,CASSPRGASGGSSYNEQFF,TRBJ2-1,TRBD2,TRBV14,.
TGCGCCAGCAGCCAACCAATGGGGAGAATGGACAGCGCTGATGGCTACACCTTC,CASSQPMGRMDSADGYTF,TRBJ1-2,.,TRBV4-3,.
TGTGCCAGCAGCTTGGGAGGAGATGAGCAGTTCTTC,CASSLGGDEQFF,TRBJ2-1,.,TRBV7-9,.
TGTGCCAGCAGCCAAGATCTGGGGGGGGGCCACAATGAGCAGTTCTTC,CASSQDLGGGHNEQFF,TRBJ2-1,.,TRBV4-2,once